The subject of this entry is one T cell receptor beta chain. This sample was included in a study of cytomegalovirus exposure and HLA in healthy donors. Overall study context: Researchers previously reported finding fewer than 140 million unique TCR beta sequences from 150 million to 200 million T cells.

This CDR3 comprises 15 residues. Germline CDR1 and CDR2: MNHNS and SASEGT. J lost 5 bases, V lost 5 bases, and 8 bases had no gene match. Both 60 Vbeta primers and 13 Jbeta primers went into the PCR. TCRdb's table, derived via immunoSEQ multiplex PCR, lists solely in-frame clones and lacks some. The sample lists 160,000 or so clones, approximately 80% seen once, with under 7.5% in the top ten. The sequenced sample was PBMCs. The J gene is TRBJ2-7, the V gene TRBV6-1, with 11 bases that match TRBD1. The TCR comes from a woman between 45 and 65 years old in good health and CMV-seropositive. CDR3 in amino acids: CASSFTGQGANEQYF. The CDR3 DNA is TGTGCCAGCAGTTTTACCGGACAGGGGGCAAACGAGCAGTACTTC.